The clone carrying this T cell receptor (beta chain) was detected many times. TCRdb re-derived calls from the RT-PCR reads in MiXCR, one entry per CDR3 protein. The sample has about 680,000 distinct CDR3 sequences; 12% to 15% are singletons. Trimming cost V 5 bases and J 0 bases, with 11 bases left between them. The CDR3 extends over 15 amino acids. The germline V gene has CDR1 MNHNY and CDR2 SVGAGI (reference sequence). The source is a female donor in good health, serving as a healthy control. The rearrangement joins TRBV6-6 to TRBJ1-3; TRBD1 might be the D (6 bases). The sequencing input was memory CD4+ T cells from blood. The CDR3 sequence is CASSEQGNSGNTIYF. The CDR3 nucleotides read TGTGCCAGCAGTGAACAGGGCAACTCTGGAAACACCATATATTTT.